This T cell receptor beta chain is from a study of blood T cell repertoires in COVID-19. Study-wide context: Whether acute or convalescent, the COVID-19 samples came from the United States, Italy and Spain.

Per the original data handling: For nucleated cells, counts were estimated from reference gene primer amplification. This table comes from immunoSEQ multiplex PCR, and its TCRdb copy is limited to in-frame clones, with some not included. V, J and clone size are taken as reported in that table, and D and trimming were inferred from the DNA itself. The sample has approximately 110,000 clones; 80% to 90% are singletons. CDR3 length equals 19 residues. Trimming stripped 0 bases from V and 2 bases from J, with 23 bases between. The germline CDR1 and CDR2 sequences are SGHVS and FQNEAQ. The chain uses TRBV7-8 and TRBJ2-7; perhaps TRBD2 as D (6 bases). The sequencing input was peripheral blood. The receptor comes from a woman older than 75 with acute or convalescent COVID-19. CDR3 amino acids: CASSLASLVSGGTPYEQYF. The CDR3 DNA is TGTGCCAGCAGCTTAGCGTCGTTGGTATCTGGGGGGACTCCCTACGAGCAGTACTTC.